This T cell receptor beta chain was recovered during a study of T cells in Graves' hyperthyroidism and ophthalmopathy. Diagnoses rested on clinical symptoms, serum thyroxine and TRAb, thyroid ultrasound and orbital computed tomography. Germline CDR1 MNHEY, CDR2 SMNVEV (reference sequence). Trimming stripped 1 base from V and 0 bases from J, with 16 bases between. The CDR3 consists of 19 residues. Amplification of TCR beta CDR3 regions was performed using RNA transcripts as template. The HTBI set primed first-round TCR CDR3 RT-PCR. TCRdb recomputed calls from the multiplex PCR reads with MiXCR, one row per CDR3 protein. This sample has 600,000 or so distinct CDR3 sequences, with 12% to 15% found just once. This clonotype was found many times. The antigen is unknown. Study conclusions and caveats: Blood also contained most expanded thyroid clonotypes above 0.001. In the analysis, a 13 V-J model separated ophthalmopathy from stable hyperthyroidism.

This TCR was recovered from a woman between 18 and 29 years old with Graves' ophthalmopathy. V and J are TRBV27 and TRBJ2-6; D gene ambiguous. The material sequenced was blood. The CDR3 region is CASSLYQALPHSGANVLTF. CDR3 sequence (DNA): TGTGCCAGCAGTTTATACCAGGCCCTGCCACACTCTGGGGCCAACGTCCTGACTTTC.